These 10 T cell receptor beta chains came from one sample sequenced in a study of T cells after posttransplantation cyclophosphamide. Sequenced by immunoSEQ multiplex PCR; TCRdb stores in-frame clones only, minus some. Observed in the sample are around 13,000 clones, none of them singletons. Busulfan-fludarabine conditioning, marrow transplant, and cyclophosphamide on days +3 and +4 were administered. The input for sequencing was PBMCs, taken after allogeneic stem cell transplant with posttransplant cyclophosphamide. These TCRs come from a female patient in her forties who received an allogeneic stem cell transplant from an unrelated donor, was CMV-positive, and had acute GVHD only. Some T cells may be supplied by the graft donor.

A few counts support this clone. The chain couples TRBV9 to TRBJ2-3, with 7 bases identical to TRBD2. The CDR3 length is 16 residues. Germline values: CDR1 SGDLS, CDR2 YYNGEE. With 0 bases clipped from V and 1 base from J, the junction kept 5 bases outside the gene matches. The CDR3 is CASSVAGGSGTDTQYF. The CDR3 bases are TGTGCCAGCAGCGTAGCCGGCGGGAGTGGCACAGATACGCAGTATTTT.

Notes on this clone: Without the conserved terminal phenylalanine or tryptophan, this CDR3 likely stems from a read error. The rearrangement uses TRBV27 and TRBJ1-6; TRBD1 matches 10 bases. J was trimmed by 6 bases and V by 6 bases; bases with no gene match: 11. The CDR3 is 17 amino acids. The germline V gene has CDR1 MNHEY and CDR2 SMNVEV (reference sequence). The CDR3 nucleotides are TGTGCCAGCAGCCCTGGGACAGGGGTACGATCTAATTCACCCCTCCACCTT. Translated: CASSPGTGVRSNSPLHL.

This clone was counted only a few times. The chain has TRBV6-5 and TRBJ1-2; possible D gene TRBD1, 5 bases. The CDR3 loop spans 14 amino acids. V gave up 0 bases and J gave up 2 bases, with 7 bases separating them. Germline loops: CDR1 MNHEY, CDR2 SVGAGI. In DNA form, the CDR3 reads TGTGCCAGCAGTTACTCAACAGGAAACTATGGCTACACCTTC. Translated, it gives CASSYSTGNYGYTF.

Details on this clone: A read error may account for a junction end that differs from germline. The gene calls are TRBV19 and TRBJ1-1; D ambiguous. Germline assignment: CDR1 LNHDA and CDR2 SQIVND (reference sequence). CDR3 length: 13 amino acids. CDR3 nucleotides: TGTGCCAGTGGTATGATGAGAAACACTGAAGCTTTCTTT. It translates to CASGMMRNTEAFF.

Many counts were recorded for this clone. The V gene is TRBV5-1, the J gene TRBJ2-3; D not certain. The CDR3 spans 16 residues. CDR1 and CDR2 (germline): SGHRS, YFSETQ. Trimming removed 0 bases from V and 0 bases from J, with 11 bases in between. CDR3 sequence (DNA): TGCGCCAGCAGCTTGGTACTCGGAGCTAGCACAGATACGCAGTATTTT. Residues: CASSLVLGASTDTQYF. The whole variable domain, filled in from reference TRBV5-1 and TRBJ2-3, reads KAGVTQTPRYLIKTRGQQVTLSCSPISGHRSVSWYQQTPGQGLQFLFEYFSETQRNKGNFPGRFSGRQFSNSRSEMNVSTLELGDSALYLCASSLVLGASTDTQYFGPGTRLTVL.

This clone was counted many times. This rearrangement joins TRBV4-2 to TRBJ1-1, with a tentative D call TRBD1 (5 bases). The CDR3 is 16 amino acids. The germline V gene encodes CDR1 LGHNA and CDR2 YNFKEQ. V lost 1 base and J 1 base, leaving 13 bases between the germline ends. For the CDR3, the DNA is TGTGCCAGCAGCCAAGCACTTGGGGCGGAGAACACTGAAGCTTTCTTT. It specifies CASSQALGAENTEAFF.

The rearrangement joins TRBV5-1 to TRBJ2-7; the match to TRBD1 covers 8 bases. This CDR3 comprises 16 residues. The germline gives CDR1 SGHRS, CDR2 YFSETQ. The V segment lost 0 bases and the J segment 0 bases; nucleotides outside the gene matches: 5. The CDR3 sequence: CASSLALGTGSYEQYF. In DNA, the CDR3 is TGCGCCAGCAGCTTGGCCCTCGGGACAGGCTCCTACGAGCAGTACTTC.

The CDR3 reads CASSLKASYLAKNIQYF. CDR3 nucleotides: TGTGCCAGCAGTTTAAAGGCTAGCTACCTAGCCAAAAACATTCAGTACTTC. The chain recombines TRBV27 with TRBJ2-4, with D perhaps matching TRBD2 (5 bases). The CDR3 has 17 amino acids. V lost 2 bases and J lost 0, with 14 bases in between. The germline gives CDR1 MNHEY, CDR2 SMNVEV (reference sequence).

CDR3 nucleotides: TGTGCCAGTAGTATGGCGGGGGGGGACGGCTATGGCTACACCTTC. It translates to CASSMAGGDGYGYTF. This chain uses TRBV19 with TRBJ1-2, with D possibly TRBD1 on 5 matching bases. CDR1 is LNHDA and CDR2 is SQIVND in the germline V gene (reference sequence). V was pared by 3 bases and J by 4 bases, with 15 bases between. The CDR3 contains 15 residues. Filled out from reference TRBV19 and TRBJ1-2, the complete variable domain reads DGGITQSPKYLFRKEGQNVTLSCEQNLNHDAMYWYRQDPGQGLRLIYYSQIVNDFQKGDIAEGYSVSREKKESFPLTVTSAQKNPTAFYLCASSMAGGDGYGYTFGSGTRLTVV.

This clone came up many times. V and J are TRBV5-1 and TRBJ1-1; D not resolved. This CDR3 is built from 16 residues. Deletions cut 4 bases from V and 0 bases from J, with 16 bases between. Per germline, CDR1 SGHRS and CDR2 YFSETQ. CDR3 DNA sequence: TGCGCCAGCAGCCTAGGCTGGCTCACGATGAACACTGAAGCTTTCTTT. As protein: CASSLGWLTMNTEAFF.